The 20 T cell receptor beta chains below all came from one sample that was sequenced in a study of metastatic and nonmetastatic thyroid tumors. No patient received treatment before thyroid surgery. TCRdb reprocessed the PCR reads via MiXCR. The sample lists 35,000 to 50,000 clones, around 16% seen once, with 8% to 10% in the top ten. Material for sequencing was tumor tissue. The receptors come from a female donor with papillary thyroid cancer or a benign thyroid nodule (not recorded which). Some clones in this sample may be carry-over from other donors' samples.

The table lists this clone with many counts. This chain uses TRBV7-8 with TRBJ2-2; D is perhaps TRBD1 (5 bases). Between the trimmed V and J ends, which lost 1 base and 5 bases, there was a span of 14 bases. Germline V gene sequence: CDR1 SGHVS, CDR2 FQNEAQ. CDR3 length equals 16 residues. CDR3 loop: CASSLVPRQRTGELFF. CDR3 sequence (DNA): TGTGCCAGCAGCTTAGTTCCGAGACAGCGAACCGGGGAGCTGTTTTTT.

This clone was seen ten or more times. The rearrangement links TRBV19 to TRBJ1-5, with a weak D call TRBD1 (6 bases). There are 16 residues in the CDR3. From germline, CDR1 is LNHDA and CDR2 SQIVND (reference sequence). Trimming stripped 4 bases from V and 1 base from J, with 14 bases between. In DNA form, the CDR3 reads TGTGCCAGTAGTACAGGGGTCTGGGCGAGCAATCAGCCCCAGCATTTT. This translates into CASSTGVWASNQPQHF.

In its sample, this clone was seen many times. This chain connects TRBV4-1 to TRBJ2-7, with TRBD2 matching over 10 bases. J was trimmed by 1 base and V by 0 bases; bases with no gene match: 12. Germline V gene lookup returns CDR1 MGHRA and CDR2 YSYEKL. CDR3 size: 19 residues. This CDR3 reads CASSQDTLWLAGESYEQYF. In DNA, the CDR3 is TGCGCCAGCAGCCAAGATACTTTGTGGCTAGCGGGAGAGTCCTACGAGCAGTACTTC.

This clone was recorded many times. The chain is built from TRBV10-1 and TRBJ1-1; TRBD1 agrees at 7 bases. Per the germline V gene, CDR1 is WNHNN and CDR2 is SYGVQD (reference sequence). V lost 5 bases, J lost 1 base, and 4 bases stayed unmatched. This CDR3 has 14 residues. CDR3 nucleotides: TGCGCCAGCAGTCCGGGACAGAAGAACACTGAAGCTTTCTTT. It yields the protein CASSPGQKNTEAFF.

The V and J genes are TRBV11-2 and TRBJ2-7; TRBD1 matches at 8 bases. Trimming cost V 1 base and J 3 bases; bases outside gene matches: 8. Germline CDR1 reads SGHAT; CDR2 reads FQNNGV. The CDR3 is made up of 16 amino acids. In DNA, the CDR3 is TGTGCCAGCAGCTTAGTATCCAGGGGGCGCGGCTACGAGCAGTACTTC. Encoded protein: CASSLVSRGRGYEQYF. The entire variable domain, with the rest obtained from reference TRBV11-2 and TRBJ2-7, is as follows: EAGVAQSPRYKIIEKRQSVAFWCNPISGHATLYWYQQILGQGPKLLIQFQNNGVVDDSQLPKDRFSAERLKGVDSTLKIQPAKLEDSAVYLCASSLVSRGRGYEQYFGPGTRLTVT.

Many counts were recorded for this clone. This sequence joins TRBV2 and TRBJ2-1; D is perhaps TRBD2 (6 bases). V lost 4 bases, J lost 6 bases, and 10 bases lay in between. CDR3 length: 13 amino acids. Germline values: CDR1 SNHLY, CDR2 FYNNEI. CDR3 residues: CASSVGLTNEQFF. CDR3 DNA sequence: TGTGCCAGCAGTGTAGGACTAACCAATGAGCAGTTCTTC. The full variable domain, its missing parts supplied by reference TRBV2 and TRBJ2-1, is EPEVTQTPSHQVTQMGQEVILRCVPISNHLYFYWYRQILGQKVEFLVSFYNNEISEKSEIFDDQFSVERPDGSNFTLKIRSTKLEDSAMYFCASSVGLTNEQFFGPGTRLTVL.

This clone came up many times. J is TRBJ2-3 and V is TRBV20-1, with D perhaps matching TRBD1 (6 bases). Germline-derived CDR1 and CDR2 are DFQATT and SNEGSKA (reference sequence). V lost 0 bases, J lost 1 base, and 11 bases lay in between. There are 15 residues in the CDR3. The chain's CDR3 is CSARDLQGGTDTQYF. As DNA, the CDR3 is TGCAGTGCTAGAGATCTACAGGGCGGCACAGATACGCAGTATTTT.

This clone was seen at least ten times. The chain combines TRBV5-1 with TRBJ2-1, with D unclear. Trimming cost V 3 bases and J 3 bases, with 7 bases left between them. Germline assignment: CDR1 SGHRS and CDR2 YFSETQ. The CDR3 has 13 amino acids. The CDR3 spells CASSSNVYNEQFF. Written as DNA, the CDR3 is TGCGCCAGCAGCTCAAATGTCTACAATGAGCAGTTCTTC.

Remarks on this clone: One end of the junction is discordant with germline, which a read error may explain. The V and J genes are TRBV6-2 or TRBV6-3 and TRBJ1-5, with D tentatively TRBD1 (5 bases). CDR1 and CDR2 from the germline V gene are MNHEY and SVGEGT. This CDR3 spans 14 amino acids. The CDR3 nucleotides are TGTGCCAGCAGTTTTGGGGGTCGGTATCAGCCCCAGCATTTC. This codes for CASSFGGRYQPQHF.

This clone was seen a handful of times. Compared with germline, one end of the junction differs, possibly owing to a read error. CDR3 DNA sequence: TGTGCCAGCAGTGAGGGGACTTCAGGCTACGAGCAGTACTTT. Translation gives CASSEGTSGYEQYF. V usage is TRBV25-1 and J usage is TRBJ2-7; D is possibly TRBD2 (6 bases). CDR1 is MGHDK, CDR2 SYGVNS, per germline. This CDR3 has 14 residues.

This clone has at least ten counts. This chain uses TRBV29-1 with TRBJ2-4; tentative D call: TRBD1 (6 bases). The CDR3 sequence is 13 residues long. Germline V gene sequence: CDR1 SQVTM, CDR2 ANQGSEA. Trimming removed 4 bases from V and 7 bases from J, with 14 bases in between. The CDR3 sequence is CSVGTAPMNIQYF. The CDR3 DNA follows: TGCAGCGTTGGGACAGCGCCTATGAACATTCAGTACTTC.

This clone was observed many times. The chain recombines TRBV10-3 with TRBJ2-1, with 10 bases identical to TRBD2. V shed 11 bases and J 8 bases; nucleotides not matched to a gene: 18. The CDR3 sequence is 16 residues long. The germline V gene encodes CDR1 ENHRY and CDR2 SYGVKD. Here the CDR3 reads CASSGATSGTGDEQFF. The DNA of the CDR3 is TGTGCCTCCTCAGGTGCCACTAGCGGGACTGGGGATGAGCAGTTCTTC.

This clone was detected ten times or more. The chain recombines TRBV18 with TRBJ2-1, with TRBD1 matching 9 bases. Germline CDR1 reads KGHSH; CDR2 reads LQKENI. This CDR3 contains 16 residues. J was trimmed by 1 base and V by 2 bases; bases with no gene match: 3. The CDR3 region has the DNA TGTGCCAGCTCACCAGTGGGACAGGGTTCCTACAATGAGCAGTTCTTC. This gives the protein CASSPVGQGSYNEQFF.

This clone occurred a few times. At one end, the junction sequence differs from germline, possibly due to a read error. J is TRBJ1-6 and V is TRBV6-2 or TRBV6-3; the match to TRBD1 covers 7 bases. Germline CDR1 reads MNHEY; CDR2 reads SVGEGT. The CDR3 totals 15 residues. The CDR3: CASSYSTRGNSPLRF. CDR3 sequence (DNA): TGTGCCAGCAGTTACTCTACCAGGGGGAATTCACCCCTCCGCTTT.

This clone occurred many times. The chain couples TRBV5-4 to TRBJ2-1; 10 bases agree with TRBD2. Germline V gene data show CDR1 as SGHNT and CDR2 as YYREEE (reference sequence). The trim removed 10 bases at V and 0 bases at J, leaving 16 bases unmatched. The CDR3 covers 18 residues. CDR3 residues: CAVTRGAGGYSSYNEQFF. The DNA for the CDR3 is TGTGCCGTAACAAGGGGAGCGGGAGGGTACAGCTCCTACAATGAGCAGTTCTTC.

The table lists this clone with many counts. The chain is built from TRBV7-8 and TRBJ2-7; TRBD1 or TRBD2 may be the D gene (5 bases each). Trimming removed 1 base at V and 5 bases at J, with 15 bases between. In germline, CDR1 is SGHVS, CDR2 FQNEAQ. There are 15 residues in the CDR3. DNA for the CDR3: TGTGCCAGCAGCTTAGTCGGGACCGGGTCTGACGAGCAGTACTTC. It specifies CASSLVGTGSDEQYF.

A remark on this clone: Compared with germline, one end of the junction differs, possibly owing to a read error. The V gene is TRBV11-1, the J gene TRBJ2-1, with 7 bases identical to TRBD2. Germline V gene sequence: CDR1 SGHAT, CDR2 FQDESV (reference sequence). The CDR3 has 15 amino acids. The CDR3 protein is CASILHTSAYNEQFF. The CDR3 coding sequence is TGTGCCAGCATCTTACATACTAGCGCATACAATGAGCAGTTCTTC.

This clone was seen repeatedly, ten times or more. This chain uses TRBV9 with TRBJ1-1; no reliable D call. V was pared by 1 base and J by 0 bases, with 10 bases between. The V gene's germline CDR1 is SGDLS and CDR2 YYNGEE. The length of the CDR3 is 15 residues. The CDR3 region has the DNA TGTGCCAGCAGCGTACCGGACGGCATGAACACTGAAGCTTTCTTT. Protein: CASSVPDGMNTEAFF.

This clone has at least ten counts. J is TRBJ2-3 and V is TRBV11-2; D perhaps matches TRBD2 (6 bases). The CDR3 covers 16 residues. The germline gives CDR1 SGHAT, CDR2 FQNNGV. Trimming shortened V by 3 bases and J by 5 bases, and 18 bases separated the two germline ends. This CDR3 reads CASSFSSWTKRDTQYF. The CDR3 DNA is TGTGCCAGCAGCTTTAGTTCCTGGACTAAAAGAGATACGCAGTATTTT.

This clone was seen at least ten times. The chain uses TRBV25-1 and TRBJ1-1; no reliable D call. Looked up from germline, CDR1 is MGHDK and CDR2 is SYGVNS. CDR3 length equals 12 residues. With 3 bases removed from V and 7 bases from J, the gap between germline ends came to 9 bases. The CDR3 DNA reads as TGTGCCAGCAGTGACACGGGTCTTGAAGCTTTCTTT. It specifies CASSDTGLEAFF.